This T cell receptor beta chain emerged from a study of Graves' ophthalmopathy and Graves' hyperthyroidism. Study-wide results and limits: Its predictions of ophthalmopathy progression gave the model 55% to 71% sensitivity and 72.22% specificity.

Amplified material comprised TCR beta CDR3 regions derived from RNA transcripts. Second-round multiplex PCR followed a first-round RT-PCR using HTBI primers. TCRdb processed the multiplex PCR reads anew with MiXCR; each CDR3 protein has one entry. The table has approximately 480,000 distinct CDR3 sequences, 14% seen once. The CDR3 is 13 residues long. Per germline, CDR1 MNHEY and CDR2 SVGAGI. Deletions cut 6 bases from V and 4 bases from J, with 12 bases between. This clonotype was recorded at least ten times. Its antigen is not identified. The PBMCs originated from approximately 10 ml of fresh peripheral blood.

Specimen: blood. This sequence was found in a woman in her 30s with Graves' ophthalmopathy. The chain carries TRBV6-5 and TRBJ1-1; D is perhaps TRBD1 (5 bases). This CDR3 is CASRRGRTTEAFF. DNA for the CDR3: TGTGCCAGCAGAAGGGGAAGGACCACTGAAGCTTTCTTT.